One and the same sample provided the 9 T cell receptor beta chains below, sequenced in a study of T and B cells in COVID-19 patients. Blood genomic DNA input for TRB amplification was about 250-550 ng. BIOMED2 TRB-A/B primer pools were used in multiplex TRB PCR. TCRdb ran MiXCR on the multiplex PCR reads and lists one entry per CDR3 protein. Of some 10,000 distinct CDR3 sequences in the sample, roughly 30% were seen once. The sequenced sample was blood. The origin of the receptors is a human donor who had recovered from COVID-19.

The chain joins TRBV18 to TRBJ1-2, with 8 bases identical to TRBD1. Trimming cost V 6 bases and J 4 bases; bases outside gene matches: 16. CDR1 and CDR2 (germline): KGHSH, LQKENI. The CDR3 spans 17 residues. As DNA, the CDR3 is TGTGCCAGCTCGCGTACTCTCTGGGGACAGGACATCTATGGCTACACCTTC. Its protein is CASSRTLWGQDIYGYTF. The full variable domain, completed using reference TRBV18 and TRBJ1-2, is NAGVMQNPRHLVRRRGQEARLRCSPMKGHSHVYWYRQLPEEGLKFMVYLQKENIIDESGMPKERFSAEFPKEGPSILRIQQVVRGDSAAYFCASSRTLWGQDIYGYTFGSGTRLTVV.

The chain has TRBV6-2 or TRBV6-3 and TRBJ2-7; 9 nucleotides agree with TRBD1. CDR3 length: 15 residues. CDR1 is MNHEY, CDR2 SVGEGT, per germline. Trimming took 2 bases from V and 4 from J; bases not matched to a gene: 6. The chain's CDR3 is CASSYRDRVPYEQYF. Written as DNA, the CDR3 is TGTGCCAGCAGTTACAGGGACAGGGTTCCGTACGAGCAGTACTTC.

J is TRBJ2-1 and V is TRBV6-2 or TRBV6-3; D ambiguous. Germline-derived CDR1 and CDR2 are MNHEY and SVGEGT. The CDR3 length is 15 residues. With 7 bases removed from V and 0 bases from J, the gap between germline ends came to 13 bases. The CDR3 coding sequence is TGTGCCAGCACTTCGGCGCTGAGCTCCTACAATGAGCAGTTCTTC. This sequence encodes CASTSALSSYNEQFF.

This clonotype showed up just a few times. The chain carries TRBV19 and TRBJ1-6; weak D call: TRBD1 (5 bases). In germline, CDR1 is LNHDA, CDR2 SQIVND (reference sequence). This CDR3 has 15 amino acids. V was cut by 5 bases and J by 5 bases, with 13 bases left in between. Here the CDR3 DNA reads TGTGCCAGTAGTCTCTCCCAGGGAAATAATTCACCCCTCCACTTT. Translated, it gives CASSLSQGNNSPLHF.

The chain couples TRBV7-2 to TRBJ1-6, with D tentatively TRBD1 (5 bases). V was shortened by 1 base and J by 6 bases, with 13 bases between the two germline ends. Germline V CDR1 and CDR2: SGHTA, FQGNSA. The CDR3 length is 16 residues. This chain's CDR3 is CASSLDSGRGNSPLHF. In DNA form, the CDR3 reads TGTGCCAGCAGCTTAGATAGCGGGAGGGGTAATTCACCCCTCCACTTT.

This chain joins TRBV6-2 or TRBV6-3 and TRBJ1-1, with TRBD1 matching over 11 bases. This CDR3 is 17 amino acids long. V shed 2 bases and J 5 bases; nucleotides not matched to a gene: 10. Germline values: CDR1 MNHEY, CDR2 SVGEGT. This chain's CDR3 is CASSYPGPGTGGTEAFF. In DNA form, the CDR3 reads TGTGCCAGCAGTTACCCCGGTCCGGGGACAGGGGGAACTGAAGCTTTCTTT.

This clonotype was seen ten or more times. The rearrangement joins TRBV27 to TRBJ2-1, with D perhaps TRBD1 or TRBD2 (5 bases each). This CDR3 has 14 amino acids. Trimming took 6 bases from V and 9 from J, leaving 18 bases between them. CDR1 and CDR2 (germline): MNHEY, SMNVEV (reference sequence). The chain's CDR3 is CASRYQGSLAEQFF. For the CDR3, the DNA is TGTGCCAGCAGATATCAGGGATCTCTAGCTGAGCAGTTCTTC.

This clonotype was counted at least ten times. V gene TRBV6-5 combines with J gene TRBJ2-5; D uncertain. Trimming shortened V by 2 bases and J by 3 bases, and 7 bases separated the two germline ends. The CDR3 is made up of 13 amino acids. The germline V gene encodes CDR1 MNHEY and CDR2 SVGAGI. CDR3 loop: CASSYDLEETQYF. The CDR3 region has the DNA TGTGCCAGCAGTTACGATTTGGAAGAGACCCAGTACTTC.

Turning to this clonotype: This clone may be a read error of a much larger clone one base away. This chain connects TRBV15 to TRBJ2-1; 7 bases are shared with TRBD2. Germline V CDR1 and CDR2: LNHNV, YYDKDF (reference sequence). CDR3 size: 14 residues. Germline trimming cut 3 bases from V and 9 bases from J; bases unmatched to any gene: 8. The DNA of the CDR3 is TGTGCCACCAGCAGCACATTCTGGGGGGGTGAGCAGTTCTTC. It is translated as CATSSTFWGGEQFF.